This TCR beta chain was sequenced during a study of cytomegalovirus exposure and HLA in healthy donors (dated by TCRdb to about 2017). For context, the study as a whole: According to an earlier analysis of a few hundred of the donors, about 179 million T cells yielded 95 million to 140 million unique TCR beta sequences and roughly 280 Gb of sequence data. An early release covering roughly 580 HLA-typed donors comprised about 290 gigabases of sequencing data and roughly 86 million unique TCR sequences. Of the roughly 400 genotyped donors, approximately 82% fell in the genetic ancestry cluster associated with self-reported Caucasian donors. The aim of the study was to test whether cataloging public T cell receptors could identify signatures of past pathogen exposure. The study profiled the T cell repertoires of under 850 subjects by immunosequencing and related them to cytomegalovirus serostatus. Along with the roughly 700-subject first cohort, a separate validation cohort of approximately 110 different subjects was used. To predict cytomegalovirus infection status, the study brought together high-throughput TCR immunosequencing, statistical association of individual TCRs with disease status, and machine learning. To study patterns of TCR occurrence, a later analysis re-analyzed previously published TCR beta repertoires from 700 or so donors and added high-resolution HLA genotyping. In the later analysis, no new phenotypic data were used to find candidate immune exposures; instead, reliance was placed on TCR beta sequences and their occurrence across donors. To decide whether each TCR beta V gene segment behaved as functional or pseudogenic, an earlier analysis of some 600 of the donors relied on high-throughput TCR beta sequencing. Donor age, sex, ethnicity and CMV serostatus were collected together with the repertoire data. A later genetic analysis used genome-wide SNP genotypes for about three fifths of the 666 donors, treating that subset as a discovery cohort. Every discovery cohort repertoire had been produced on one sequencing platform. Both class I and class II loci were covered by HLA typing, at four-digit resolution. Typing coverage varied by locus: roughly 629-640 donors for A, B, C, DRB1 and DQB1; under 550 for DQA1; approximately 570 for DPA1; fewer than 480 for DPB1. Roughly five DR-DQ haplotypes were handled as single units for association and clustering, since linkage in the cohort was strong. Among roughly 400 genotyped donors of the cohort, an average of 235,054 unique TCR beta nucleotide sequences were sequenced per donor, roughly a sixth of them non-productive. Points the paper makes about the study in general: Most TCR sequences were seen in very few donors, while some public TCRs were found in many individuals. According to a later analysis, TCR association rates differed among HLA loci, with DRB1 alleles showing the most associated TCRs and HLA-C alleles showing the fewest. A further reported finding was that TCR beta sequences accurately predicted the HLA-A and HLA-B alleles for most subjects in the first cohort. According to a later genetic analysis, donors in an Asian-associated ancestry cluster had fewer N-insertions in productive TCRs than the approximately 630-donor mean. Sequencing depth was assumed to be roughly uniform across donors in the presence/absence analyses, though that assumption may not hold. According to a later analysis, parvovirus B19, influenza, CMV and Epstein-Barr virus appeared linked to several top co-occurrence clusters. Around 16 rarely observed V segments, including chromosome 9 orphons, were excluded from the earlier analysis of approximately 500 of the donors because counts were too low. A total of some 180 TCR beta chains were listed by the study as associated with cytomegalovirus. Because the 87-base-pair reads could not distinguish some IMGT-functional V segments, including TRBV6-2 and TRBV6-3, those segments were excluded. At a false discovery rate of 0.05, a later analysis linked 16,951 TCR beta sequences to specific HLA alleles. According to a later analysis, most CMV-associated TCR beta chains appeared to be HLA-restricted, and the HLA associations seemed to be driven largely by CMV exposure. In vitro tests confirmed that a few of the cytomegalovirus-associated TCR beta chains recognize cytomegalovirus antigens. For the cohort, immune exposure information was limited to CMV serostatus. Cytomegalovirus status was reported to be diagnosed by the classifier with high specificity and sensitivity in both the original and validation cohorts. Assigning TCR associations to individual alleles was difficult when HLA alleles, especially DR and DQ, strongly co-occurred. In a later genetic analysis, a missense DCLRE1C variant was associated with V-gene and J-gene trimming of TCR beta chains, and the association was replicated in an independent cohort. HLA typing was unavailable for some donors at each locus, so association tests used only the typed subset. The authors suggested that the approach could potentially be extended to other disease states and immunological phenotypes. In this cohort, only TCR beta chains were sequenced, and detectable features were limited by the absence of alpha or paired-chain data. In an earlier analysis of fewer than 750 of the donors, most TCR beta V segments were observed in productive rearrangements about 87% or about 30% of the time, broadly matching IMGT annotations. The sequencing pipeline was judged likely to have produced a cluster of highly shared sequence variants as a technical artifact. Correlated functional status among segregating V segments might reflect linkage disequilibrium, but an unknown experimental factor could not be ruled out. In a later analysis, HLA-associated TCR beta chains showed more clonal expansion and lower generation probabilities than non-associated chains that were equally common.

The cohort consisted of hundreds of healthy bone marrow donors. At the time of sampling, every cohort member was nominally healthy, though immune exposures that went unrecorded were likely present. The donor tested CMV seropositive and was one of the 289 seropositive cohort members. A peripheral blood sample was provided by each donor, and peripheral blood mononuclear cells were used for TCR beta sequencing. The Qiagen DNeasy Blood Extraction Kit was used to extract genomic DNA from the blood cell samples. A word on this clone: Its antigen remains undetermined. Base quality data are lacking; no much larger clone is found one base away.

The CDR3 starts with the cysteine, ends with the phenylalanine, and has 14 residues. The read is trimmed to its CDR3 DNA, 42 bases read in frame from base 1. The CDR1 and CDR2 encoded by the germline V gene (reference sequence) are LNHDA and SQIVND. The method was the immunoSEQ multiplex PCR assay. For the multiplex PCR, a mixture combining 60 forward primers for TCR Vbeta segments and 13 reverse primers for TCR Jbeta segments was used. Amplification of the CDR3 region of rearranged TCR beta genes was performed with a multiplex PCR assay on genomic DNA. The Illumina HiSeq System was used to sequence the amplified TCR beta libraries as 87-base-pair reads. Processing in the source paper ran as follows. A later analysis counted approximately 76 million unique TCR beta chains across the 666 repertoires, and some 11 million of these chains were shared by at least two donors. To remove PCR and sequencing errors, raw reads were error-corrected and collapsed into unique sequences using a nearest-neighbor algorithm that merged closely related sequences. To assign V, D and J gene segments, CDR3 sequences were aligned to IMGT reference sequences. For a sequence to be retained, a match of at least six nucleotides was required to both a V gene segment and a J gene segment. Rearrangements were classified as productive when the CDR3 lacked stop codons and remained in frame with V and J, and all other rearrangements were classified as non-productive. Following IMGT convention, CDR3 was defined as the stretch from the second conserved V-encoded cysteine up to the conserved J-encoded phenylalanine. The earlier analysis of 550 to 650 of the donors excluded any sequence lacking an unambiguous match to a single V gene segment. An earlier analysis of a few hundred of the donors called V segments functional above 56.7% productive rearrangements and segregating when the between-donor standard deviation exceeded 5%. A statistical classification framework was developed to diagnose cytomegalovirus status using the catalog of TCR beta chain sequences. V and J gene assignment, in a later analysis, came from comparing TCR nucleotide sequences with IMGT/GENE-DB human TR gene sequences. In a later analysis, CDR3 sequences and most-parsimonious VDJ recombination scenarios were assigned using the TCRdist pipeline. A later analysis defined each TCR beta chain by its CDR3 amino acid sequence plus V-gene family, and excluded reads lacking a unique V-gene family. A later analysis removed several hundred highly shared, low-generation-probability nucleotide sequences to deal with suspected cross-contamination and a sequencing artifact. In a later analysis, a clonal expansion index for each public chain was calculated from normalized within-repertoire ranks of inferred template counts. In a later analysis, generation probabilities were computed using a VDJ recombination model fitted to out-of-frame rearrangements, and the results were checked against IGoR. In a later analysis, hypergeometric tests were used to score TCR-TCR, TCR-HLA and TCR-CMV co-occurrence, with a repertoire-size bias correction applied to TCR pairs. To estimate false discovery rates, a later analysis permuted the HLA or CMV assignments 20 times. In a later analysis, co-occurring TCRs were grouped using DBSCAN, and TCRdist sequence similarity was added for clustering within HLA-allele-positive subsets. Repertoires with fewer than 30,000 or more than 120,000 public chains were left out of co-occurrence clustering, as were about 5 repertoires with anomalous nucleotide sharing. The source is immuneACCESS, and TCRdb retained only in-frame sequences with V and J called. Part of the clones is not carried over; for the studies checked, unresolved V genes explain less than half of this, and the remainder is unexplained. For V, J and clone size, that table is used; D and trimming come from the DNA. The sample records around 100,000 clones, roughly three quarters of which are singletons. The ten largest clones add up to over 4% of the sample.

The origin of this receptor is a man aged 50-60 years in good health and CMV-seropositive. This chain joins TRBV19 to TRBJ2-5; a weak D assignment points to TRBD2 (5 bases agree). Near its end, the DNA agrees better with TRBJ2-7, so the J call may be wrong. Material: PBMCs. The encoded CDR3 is CASSIYSSGYEQYF. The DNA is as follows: TGTGCCAGTAGTATTTACTCGTCGGGATACGAGCAGTACTTC.